This T cell receptor (beta chain) was captured by sequencing in a study of T cell responses to AZD1222 COVID-19 vaccine. As concerns this clone: Its antigen is unidentified.

The CDR3 spans 15 residues. After removal of 2 bases from V and 4 bases from J, the junction contained 8 bases not matched to a gene. Germline CDR1 and CDR2: SGHRS and YFSETQ. TCRdb's table, derived via immunoSEQ multiplex PCR, lists solely in-frame clones and lacks some. The repertoire includes some 130,000 clones, over 90% of them detected once, and roughly 0.87% sits in the top ten. Study-wide findings and caveats: In a largely white British group with more females than males, clonal diversity was possibly underestimated. Scientists sampled the repertoires only once the peak T cell response had passed. The study reported that nearly half of spike-specific TCRs target unmutated variant regions.

The chain is built from TRBV5-1 and TRBJ1-1; TRBD1 aligns across 7 bases. The TCR sequence derives from an adult in good health. The input for sequencing was peripheral blood, taken on day 0 of AZD1222 vaccination. CDR3 nucleotides: TGCGCCAGCAGCTTAAAGGGGGCTAGTGGCACTGAAGCTTTCTTT. Amino acid sequence: CASSLKGASGTEAFF.